Listed below are T cell receptor beta chains from one sample, sequenced in a study of metastatic and nonmetastatic thyroid tumors. TCRdb reassembled clones from the PCR reads with MiXCR. The data contain 4,500 or so clones, about 24% of them seen just once; the ten biggest clones take up around 9.6%. Source material: tumor tissue. These receptors all stem from a male donor with papillary thyroid cancer or a benign thyroid nodule (not recorded which). Some clones in this sample may be carry-over from other donors' samples. Both conserved end residues are part of each CDR3. D genes are given only for firm matches. Clone size is stated in some rows and not others, as once, few, many or a class when expanded.

TRBV12-3/TRBV12-4,NA,11,NA,TRBJ2-1,CASGTTEEQFF,TGTGCCAGCGGGACGACGGAGGAGCAGTTCTTC
TRBV6-4,NA,15,TRBD2,TRBJ2-2,CAGDGTSGESGELFF,TGTGCCGGGGACGGGACTAGCGGGGAATCTGGGGAGCTGTTTTTT
TRBV28,few,13,NA,TRBJ1-2,CASSSLGPHGYTF,TGTGCCAGCAGCTCCCTGGGGCCCCATGGCTACACCTTC
TRBV12-3/TRBV12-4,medium-sized,15,NA,TRBJ2-3,CASSPLAASTDTQYF,TGTGCCAGCAGCCCACTAGCAGCCTCCACAGATACGCAGTATTTT
TRBV5-4,NA,14,TRBD2,TRBJ2-7,CASRSGLAGYEQYF,TGTGCCAGCAGGAGTGGACTAGCGGGCTACGAGCAGTACTTC
TRBV5-1,medium-sized,15,TRBD1,TRBJ1-4,CASSSGQGASEKLFF,TGCGCCAGCAGCTCCGGACAGGGGGCGAGTGAAAAACTGTTTTTT
TRBV10-2,NA,15,TRBD2,TRBJ2-5,CASIYVAGERKTQYF,TGCGCCAGCATCTACGTGGCGGGAGAGAGAAAGACCCAGTACTTC
TRBV28,few,15,NA,TRBJ1-6,CASSLQTEYNSPLHF,TGTGCCAGCAGTTTACAGACGGAATATAATTCACCCCTCCACTTT
TRBV27,few,16,NA,TRBJ1-6,CASSLSVVGVRSPLHF,TGTGCCAGCAGTTTATCGGTCGTGGGGGTTCGATCACCCCTCCACTTT
TRBV5-1,NA,16,TRBD2,TRBJ2-1,CASSRTSGSSYNEQFF,TGCGCCAGCAGCAGAACTAGCGGGAGCTCCTACAATGAGCAGTTCTTC
TRBV6-2/TRBV6-3,NA,15,NA,TRBJ2-3,CASSYSDFSTDTQYF,TGTGCCAGCAGTTATTCGGACTTTAGCACAGATACGCAGTATTTT
TRBV5-1,NA,13,TRBD1,TRBJ2-7,CASREQGADEQYF,TGCGCCAGCAGAGAACAGGGGGCAGACGAGCAGTACTTC
TRBV28,large,13,NA,TRBJ2-7,CASSLGLGYEQYF,TGTGCCAGCAGTTTGGGTTTAGGGTACGAGCAGTACTTC
TRBV29-1,NA,16,TRBD1,TRBJ2-2,CSVEDRQGAGSGELFF,TGCAGCGTTGAAGATCGACAGGGGGCTGGGTCCGGGGAGCTGTTTTTT
TRBV28,medium-sized,16,TRBD2,TRBJ2-1,CASSTRTSGRFNEQFF,TGTGCCAGCAGCACCCGGACTAGCGGGAGGTTCAATGAGCAGTTCTTC
TRBV4-2,NA,15,NA,TRBJ2-7,CASSQEDALEGEQYF,TGTGCCAGCAGCCAAGAGGACGCCCTTGAAGGTGAGCAGTACTTC
TRBV19,few,15,NA,TRBJ2-1,CASSIRDSSGNEQFF,TGTGCCAGTAGTATCCGAGACTCCTCAGGCAATGAGCAGTTCTTC
TRBV20-1,large,15,TRBD1,TRBJ1-1,CSASTRGQGNTEAFF,TGCAGTGCTAGTACCCGCGGACAGGGTAACACTGAAGCTTTCTTT
TRBV5-1,NA,13,TRBD2,TRBJ2-7,CASSHGTRNEQYF,TGCGCCAGCAGCCACGGGACTAGGAACGAGCAGTACTTC
TRBV19,once,16,TRBD1,TRBJ2-6,CASSAQGDSGANVLTF,TGTGCCAGTAGTGCACAGGGGGATTCTGGGGCCAACGTCCTGACTTTC
TRBV6-2/TRBV6-3,NA,16,TRBD2,TRBJ2-7,CASSYPGLAGMAEQYF,TGTGCCAGCAGTTACCCGGGACTAGCGGGAATGGCCGAGCAGTACTTC
TRBV27,NA,14,TRBD2,TRBJ2-1,CVTASGSIYNEQFF,TGTGTCACCGCTAGCGGGAGTATCTACAATGAGCAGTTCTTC
TRBV6-2/TRBV6-3,NA,13,NA,TRBJ1-1,CASIQQGYTEAFF,TGTGCCAGCATCCAACAGGGTTACACTGAAGCTTTCTTT
TRBV7-6,NA,17,TRBD1,TRBJ2-1,CASSLSSGTGDVNEQFF,TGTGCCAGCAGCTTGAGCTCCGGGACAGGGGACGTCAATGAGCAGTTCTTC
TRBV28,medium-sized,15,TRBD1,TRBJ2-7,CASSLIHGTVNEQYF,TGTGCCAGCAGTTTAATCCATGGGACAGTCAACGAGCAGTACTTC
TRBV7-8,medium-sized,16,NA,TRBJ1-5,CASSLLAEIGNQPQHF,TGTGCCAGCAGCCTCCTGGCGGAGATAGGGAATCAGCCCCAGCATTTT
TRBV7-8,medium-sized,19,TRBD1,TRBJ1-5,CASSFPGQGTRNSNQPQHF,TGTGCCAGCAGCTTCCCCGGACAGGGGACACGTAATAGCAATCAGCCCCAGCATTTT
TRBV6-2/TRBV6-3,few,18,TRBD1,TRBJ2-2,CASSSDTEMGQGVGELFF,TGTGCCAGCAGTTCAGACACTGAGATGGGACAGGGGGTCGGGGAGCTGTTTTTT
TRBV6-2/TRBV6-3,NA,14,NA,TRBJ1-5,CASRTGAGNQPQHF,TGTGCCAGCAGAACGGGGGCGGGCAATCAGCCCCAGCATTTT
TRBV20-1,medium-sized,13,NA,TRBJ2-7,CSASGLVQGEQYF,TGCAGTGCTAGCGGGCTTGTTCAAGGCGAGCAGTACTTC
TRBV27,few,16,TRBD2,TRBJ2-1,CASKLSGTSGRSEQFF,TGTGCCAGCAAACTGAGCGGGACTAGCGGGAGGAGTGAGCAGTTCTTC
TRBV5-1,medium-sized,15,TRBD2,TRBJ2-2,CASSWTSGSTGELFF,TGCGCCAGCAGCTGGACTAGCGGATCCACCGGGGAGCTGTTTTTT
TRBV10-3,medium-sized,12,TRBD1,TRBJ1-3,CATRDRGNTIYF,TGTGCCACCCGGGACAGGGGAAACACCATATATTTT
TRBV7-9,NA,13,NA,TRBJ2-7,CASSLSEGGEQYF,TGTGCCAGCAGCTTATCTGAGGGAGGCGAGCAGTACTTC
TRBV12-1,many,17,NA,TRBJ1-1,CASSFRGLVGGNTEAFF,TGTGCCAGCAGCTTTCGGGGCTTAGTAGGGGGGAACACTGAAGCTTTCTTT
TRBV11-1,NA,15,NA,TRBJ2-3,CASSLVASPTDTQYF,TGTGCCAGCAGCTTAGTAGCCTCGCCCACAGATACGCAGTATTTT
TRBV30,NA,10,NA,TRBJ1-2,CAAMPNGYTF,TGTGCCGCTATGCCTAATGGCTACACCTTC
TRBV28,NA,16,TRBD1,TRBJ2-7,CASSPLRTGGTYEQYF,TGTGCCAGCAGTCCCCTCCGGACAGGGGGTACGTACGAGCAGTACTTC
TRBV28,medium-sized,15,NA,TRBJ1-5,CASSFNGASNQPQHF,TGTGCCAGCAGTTTTAACGGGGCCAGCAATCAGCCCCAGCATTTT
TRBV28,few,14,NA,TRBJ1-2,CASRLKGGGYGYTF,TGTGCCAGCAGACTCAAGGGGGGGGGCTATGGCTACACCTTC
TRBV20-1,NA,14,NA,TRBJ2-7,CSAREPKQGIEQYF,TGCAGTGCTAGAGAGCCTAAACAGGGTATCGAGCAGTACTTC
TRBV6-1,large,14,TRBD1,TRBJ1-6,CASSGTANNSPLHF,TGTGCCAGCAGCGGGACAGCAAACAATTCACCCCTCCACTTT
TRBV27,few,14,NA,TRBJ2-7,CASSLISWGHEQYF,TGTGCCAGCAGTTTAATCAGTTGGGGCCACGAGCAGTACTTC
TRBV28,few,13,NA,TRBJ1-6,CASRADYNSPLHF,TGTGCCAGCCGGGCCGACTATAATTCACCCCTCCACTTT
TRBV6-2/TRBV6-3,NA,19,NA,TRBJ2-2,CASSYSGSGSAGNTGELFF,TGTGCCAGCAGTTACTCGGGTAGCGGCAGTGCTGGGAACACCGGGGAGCTGTTTTTT
TRBV15,large,14,NA,TRBJ2-2,CATSRATGTGELFF,TGTGCCACCAGCAGGGCCACCGGCACCGGGGAGCTGTTTTTT